The next 27 T cell receptor beta chains were all read from a single sample in a study of cytotoxic CD8 clonotypes in ibrutinib-treated CLL. Generated by immunoSEQ multiplex PCR, the TCRdb table keeps only in-frame clones and is missing some. The table includes tens of thousands of clones, over 50% detected once. The starting material was PBMCs, obtained after 24 months of ibrutinib treatment. These receptor sequences come from a human donor with chronic lymphocytic leukemia.

The rearrangement links TRBV2 to TRBJ2-1; the D gene is possibly TRBD2 (6 bases). CDR1 and CDR2 (germline): SNHLY, FYNNEI. This CDR3 has 13 amino acids. V gave up 11 bases and J gave up 4 bases, with 15 bases separating them. Here the CDR3 DNA reads TGTGCCGGCTCTTCGCGGGGATACAATGAGCAGTTCTTC. Amino acids: CAGSSRGYNEQFF.

This clone has only a few counts. The chain employs TRBV7-6 and TRBJ2-3; D is ambiguous. Trimming cost V 2 bases and J 10 bases, with 10 bases left between them. The CDR3 sequence is 12 residues long. Germline CDR1 is SGHVS and CDR2 is FNYEAQ. CDR3 in DNA: TGTGCCAGCAGCTTATATCGTTCGGCGCAGTATTTT. It specifies CASSLYRSAQYF.

This sequence joins TRBV14 and TRBJ2-4; no definite D call. This CDR3 spans 11 amino acids. Deletions cut 1 base from V and 9 bases from J, with 4 bases between. The germline V gene encodes CDR1 SGHDN and CDR2 FVKESK. The DNA for the CDR3 is TGTGCCAGCAGCCAAGGGGCCATTCAGTACTTC. Translating it yields CASSQGAIQYF.

V and J are TRBV30 and TRBJ1-1, with D maybe TRBD1 (5 bases). Germline assignment: CDR1 GTSNPN and CDR2 SVGIG (reference sequence). The ends were cut back, 0 bases at V and 1 base at J, with 12 bases in the middle. The CDR3 consists of 15 residues. CDR3 DNA sequence: TGTGCCTGGAGTGTGTGGGGCAGGACGAACACTGAAGCTTTCTTT. It is translated as CAWSVWGRTNTEAFF. Full variable domain (missing parts from reference TRBV30 and TRBJ1-1): SQTIHQWPATLVQPVGSPLSLECTVEGTSNPNLYWYRQAAGRGLQLLFYSVGIGQISSEVPQNLSASRPQDRQFILSSKKLLLSDSGFYLCAWSVWGRTNTEAFFGQGTRLTVV.

This rearrangement joins TRBV5-4 to TRBJ1-4; tentative D call: TRBD1 (5 bases). Germline V gene data show CDR1 as SGHNT and CDR2 as YYREEE (reference sequence). The CDR3 runs to 17 residues. Trimming took off 0 bases at V and 4 bases at J, with 16 bases between the two ends. CDR3 DNA: TGTGCCAGCAGCTTGGGGGGCGAGGAGGGAAATAATGAAAAACTGTTTTTT. The encoded protein is CASSLGGEEGNNEKLFF.

The V call is TRBV27, the J call TRBJ1-5, with 7 bases aligning to TRBD1. V gave up 6 bases and J gave up 0 bases; unmatched junction bases: 5. The CDR3 contains 15 residues. The V gene's germline CDR1 is MNHEY and CDR2 SMNVEV (reference sequence). For the CDR3, the DNA is TGTGCCAGCAGCCCAGGGGGATATAGCAATCAGCCCCAGCATTTT. It yields the protein CASSPGGYSNQPQHF.

This clone was counted once. V is TRBV27 and J is TRBJ2-5, with a possible D match to TRBD2 (7 bases). This CDR3 spans 14 amino acids. CDR1 is MNHEY and CDR2 is SMNVEV in the germline V gene (reference sequence). The V end was cut by 0 bases, the J end by 7 bases, with 12 bases between. In nucleotides, the CDR3 is TGTGCCAGCAGTTTATCGGGGGGGCGGGGGACCCAGTACTTC. This sequence encodes CASSLSGGRGTQYF.

V is TRBV15 and J is TRBJ2-5, with TRBD1 as a possible D gene (5 bases). V dropped 3 bases and J dropped 4 bases, with 12 bases sitting between them. CDR3 length equals 14 residues. CDR1 LNHNV and CDR2 YYDKDF come from the germline V gene (reference sequence). The CDR3 nucleotides read TGTGCCACCAGCAGCCCAGGGTTTGGAGAGACCCAGTACTTC. This translates into CATSSPGFGETQYF.

The CDR3 is CASSQQGGTGELFF. The CDR3 nucleotides are TGTGCCAGCAGCCAACAGGGAGGGACCGGGGAGCTGTTTTTT. The genes are TRBV14 and TRBJ2-2, with 7 bases that match TRBD2. The ends lost 2 bases at V and 5 bases at J; junction bases unmatched: 2. Germline CDR1 reads SGHDN; CDR2 reads FVKESK. The CDR3 loop spans 14 amino acids.

This chain links TRBV9 with TRBJ2-7, with D perhaps given as TRBD1 or TRBD2 (5 bases each). Trimming took off 0 bases at V and 5 bases at J, with 18 bases between the two ends. The CDR3 has 16 amino acids. Germline values: CDR1 SGDLS, CDR2 YYNGEE. Here the CDR3 reads CASSVDGTYGRDEQYF. The CDR3 nucleotides are TGTGCCAGCAGCGTAGACGGGACCTACGGCCGTGACGAGCAGTACTTC.

The V call is TRBV30, the J call TRBJ2-7, with D possibly TRBD2 on 5 matching bases. The germline CDR1 and CDR2 sequences are GTSNPN and SVGIG (reference sequence). V was clipped by 0 bases and J by 2 bases, with 11 bases between them. CDR3 length equals 14 residues. CDR3 protein: CAWSVRGPAYEQYF. CDR3 DNA: TGTGCCTGGAGTGTTAGAGGGCCCGCCTACGAGCAGTACTTC.

This chain connects TRBV15 to TRBJ2-2; the match to TRBD2 covers 14 bases. This CDR3 contains 19 residues. V lost 4 bases, J lost 3 bases, and 10 bases stayed unmatched. Germline CDR1 and CDR2: LNHNV and YYDKDF (reference sequence). CDR3 amino acids: CATSKGLAGAPRDTGELFF. CDR3 nucleotides: TGTGCCACCAGCAAGGGACTAGCGGGAGCCCCGCGAGACACCGGGGAGCTGTTTTTT. Full variable domain (rest looked up from reference TRBV15 and TRBJ2-2): DAMVIQNPRYQVTQFGKPVTLSCSQTLNHNVMYWYQQKSSQAPKLLFHYYDKDFNNEADTPDNFQSRRPNTSFCFLDIRSPGLGDTAMYLCATSKGLAGAPRDTGELFFGEGSRLTVL.

The table lists this clone with a count of one. The chain combines TRBV5-1 with TRBJ2-7, with D perhaps given as TRBD1 or TRBD2 (5 bases each). Trimming stripped 0 bases from V and 7 bases from J, with 17 bases between. This CDR3 is built from 15 residues. Germline V gene data show CDR1 as SGHRS and CDR2 as YFSETQ. The CDR3 protein is CASSLGMGVGQEQYF. The CDR3 nucleotides are TGCGCCAGCAGCTTGGGGATGGGGGTAGGGCAAGAGCAGTACTTC.

This clone has only one observation. This CDR3 is CATEGGAGGEQYF. CDR3 nucleotide sequence: TGTGCCACCGAAGGGGGCGCAGGGGGCGAGCAGTACTTC. V is TRBV19 and J is TRBJ2-7; TRBD1 matches 7 bases. The CDR3 spans 13 residues. Germline CDR1 reads LNHDA; CDR2 reads SQIVND (reference sequence). Unmatched junction bases numbered 12, after V lost 10 bases and J lost 6 bases.

This clone has only a few counts. This chain uses TRBV6-1 with TRBJ1-2, with D uncertain. Trimming cost V 7 bases and J 14 bases, with 17 bases left between them. Germline V CDR1 and CDR2: MNHNS, SASEGT. The CDR3 spans 11 residues. The DNA for the CDR3 is TGTGCCAGCACCTTACAGAGGACTCGAACCTTC. This encodes CASTLQRTRTF.

This clone showed up just a few times. This chain joins TRBV2 and TRBJ1-2; tentative D call: TRBD1 (6 bases). In germline, CDR1 is SNHLY, CDR2 FYNNEI. The CDR3 extends over 15 amino acids. Deletions cut 5 bases from V and 4 bases from J, with 17 bases between. For the CDR3, the DNA is TGTGCCAGCAGTACGACAGGCGCGATTTCCTATGGCTACACCTTC. Translated, it gives CASSTTGAISYGYTF.

This clone was seen a handful of times. The chain recombines TRBV27 with TRBJ1-5; 7 nucleotides agree with TRBD1. Losses at the gene ends were 4 bases for V and 5 bases for J; bases not matched to a gene: 8. The CDR3 spans 15 residues. Germline V gene sequence: CDR1 MNHEY, CDR2 SMNVEV (reference sequence). CDR3 in DNA: TGTGCCAGCAGTTCCCTGGACAGGATGCATCAGCCCCAGCATTTT. It codes for CASSSLDRMHQPQHF.

The chain recombines TRBV5-5 with TRBJ2-7; tentative D call: TRBD2 (6 bases). V lost 4 bases to trimming and J lost 0 bases, with 17 bases between them. The germline V gene has CDR1 SGHKS and CDR2 YYEKEE (reference sequence). The CDR3 spans 16 residues. CDR3 region: CASSPIGTPYSYEQYF. DNA of the CDR3: TGTGCCAGCAGCCCGATCGGGACTCCTTACTCCTACGAGCAGTACTTC.

J is TRBJ1-2 and V is TRBV2, with D perhaps TRBD1 (5 bases). The CDR3 has 15 residues. The ends were cut back, 8 bases at V and 2 bases at J, with 18 bases in the middle. Germline lookup yields CDR1 SNHLY and CDR2 FYNNEI. Written as DNA, the CDR3 is TGTGCCAGCCGTTTTGACCGGGACGGGAACTATGGCTACACCTTC. Its protein product is CASRFDRDGNYGYTF.

The J gene is TRBJ2-2, the V gene TRBV13; no clear D gene. Germline assignment: CDR1 PRHDT and CDR2 FYEKMQ (reference sequence). The CDR3 has 12 amino acids. V was trimmed by 2 bases and J by 6 bases, leaving 4 bases between them. The CDR3 reads CASSLNAGELFF. The CDR3 DNA sequence: TGTGCCAGCAGCTTAAACGCCGGGGAGCTGTTTTTT.

The chain employs TRBV4-1 and TRBJ2-5; D perhaps matches TRBD2 (6 bases). This CDR3 spans 14 amino acids. Germline V gene sequence: CDR1 MGHRA, CDR2 YSYEKL. The V end lost 0 bases, the J end lost 5 bases, and 10 bases lay between the germline ends. The CDR3 DNA reads as TGCGCCAGCAGCCAAGAGGAGGGGTTGGAGACCCAGTACTTC. Translated, it gives CASSQEEGLETQYF.

This chain's CDR3 is CASSRSTRRGTEAFF. The CDR3 DNA sequence: TGTGCCAGCAGCCGGTCGACTCGACGCGGGACTGAAGCTTTCTTT. The rearrangement joins TRBV28 to TRBJ1-1; D ambiguous. Trimming removed 6 bases at V and 5 bases at J, with 19 bases between. The CDR3 length is 15 residues. From germline, CDR1 is MDHEN and CDR2 SYDVKM. The whole variable domain, remainder taken from reference TRBV28 and TRBJ1-1, is DVKVTQSSRYLVKRTGEKVFLECVQDMDHENMFWYRQDPGLGLRLIYFSYDVKMKEKGDIPEGYSVSREKKERFSLILESASTNQTSMYLCASSRSTRRGTEAFFGQGTRLTVV.

The chain links TRBV5-1 to TRBJ1-4; 8 nucleotides agree with TRBD1. The CDR3 consists of 15 residues. V shed 0 bases, J shed 5 bases, and the junction held 3 bases outside the gene matches. Germline V gene data show CDR1 as SGHRS and CDR2 as YFSETQ. The CDR3 reads CASSLGRDRNEKLFF. The CDR3, as DNA: TGCGCCAGCAGCTTGGGGAGGGACAGGAATGAAAAACTGTTTTTT.

J is TRBJ2-3 and V is TRBV4-1; D uncertain. This CDR3 comprises 13 residues. Trimming pared 1 base from V and 1 base from J, leaving 3 bases between. Looked up from germline, CDR1 is MGHRA and CDR2 is YSYEKL. CDR3: CASSQAGTDTQYF. DNA for the CDR3: TGCGCCAGCAGCCAAGCGGGCACAGATACGCAGTATTTT.

This sequence joins TRBV27 and TRBJ1-1, with D unclear. The V end was cut by 5 bases, the J end by 4 bases, with 17 bases between. CDR1 and CDR2 from the germline V gene are MNHEY and SMNVEV (reference sequence). The CDR3 totals 15 residues. The CDR3, as DNA: TGTGCCAGCAGTCCCGTACCGACTCGGCCCACTGAAGCTTTCTTT. Its protein product is CASSPVPTRPTEAFF.

This sequence joins TRBV25-1 and TRBJ2-7; D is undetermined. The germline V gene has CDR1 MGHDK and CDR2 SYGVNS. V was clipped by 3 bases and J by 4 bases, with 4 bases between them. The CDR3 spans 11 residues. The CDR3 DNA follows: TGTGCCAGCAGTGAGTGGTACGAGCAGTACTTC. Its protein product is CASSEWYEQYF.

This sequence joins TRBV2 and TRBJ2-1; 9 bases align to TRBD2. Trimming removed 4 bases from V and 14 bases from J; junction bases left unmatched: 15. CDR1 SNHLY and CDR2 FYNNEI come from the germline V gene. The CDR3 covers 15 residues. The CDR3 nucleotides are TGTGCCAGCAGTGGGGGCGGTAGCGGGGGCTGGGTGGAGTTCTTC. Residues: CASSGGGSGGWVEFF.